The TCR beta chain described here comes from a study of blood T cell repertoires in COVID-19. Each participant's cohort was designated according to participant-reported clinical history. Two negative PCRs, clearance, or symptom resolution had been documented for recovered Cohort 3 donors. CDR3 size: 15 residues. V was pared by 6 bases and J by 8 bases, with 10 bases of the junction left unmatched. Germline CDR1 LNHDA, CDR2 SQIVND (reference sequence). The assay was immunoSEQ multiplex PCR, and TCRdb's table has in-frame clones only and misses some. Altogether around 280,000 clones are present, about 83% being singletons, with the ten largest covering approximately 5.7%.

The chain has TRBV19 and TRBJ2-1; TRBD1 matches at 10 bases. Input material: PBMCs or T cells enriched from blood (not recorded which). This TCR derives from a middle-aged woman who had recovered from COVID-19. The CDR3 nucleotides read TGTGCCAGTAGATCGCGGGACAGGGGAGGGCATGAGCAGTTCTTC. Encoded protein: CASRSRDRGGHEQFF.